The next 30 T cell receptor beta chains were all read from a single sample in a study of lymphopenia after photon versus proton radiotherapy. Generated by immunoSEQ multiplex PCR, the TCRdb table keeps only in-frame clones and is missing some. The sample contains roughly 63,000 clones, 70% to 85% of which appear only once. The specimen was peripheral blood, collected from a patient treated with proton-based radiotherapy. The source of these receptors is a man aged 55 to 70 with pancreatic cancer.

CDR3 residues: CASSQDLGGVGDTGELFF. CDR3 bases: TGCGCCAGCAGCCAAGATTTAGGGGGGGTGGGCGACACCGGGGAGCTGTTTTTT. The chain joins TRBV4-1 to TRBJ2-2; maybe TRBD2 (7 bases). Trimming took off 0 bases at V and 3 bases at J, with 17 bases between the two ends. The CDR3 is 18 amino acids. CDR1 and CDR2 (germline): MGHRA, YSYEKL.

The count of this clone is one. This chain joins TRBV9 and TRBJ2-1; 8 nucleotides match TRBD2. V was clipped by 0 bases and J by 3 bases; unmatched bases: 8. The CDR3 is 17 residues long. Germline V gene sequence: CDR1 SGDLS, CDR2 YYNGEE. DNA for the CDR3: TGTGCCAGCAGCGTAGACGGGCTAGCGGGTCGCTACAATGAGCAGTTCTTC. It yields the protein CASSVDGLAGRYNEQFF. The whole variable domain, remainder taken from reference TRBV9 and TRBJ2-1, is DSGVTQTPKHLITATGQRVTLRCSPRSGDLSVYWYQQSLDQGLQFLIQYYNGEERAKGNILERFSAQQFPDLHSELNLSSLELGDSALYFCASSVDGLAGRYNEQFFGPGTRLTVL.

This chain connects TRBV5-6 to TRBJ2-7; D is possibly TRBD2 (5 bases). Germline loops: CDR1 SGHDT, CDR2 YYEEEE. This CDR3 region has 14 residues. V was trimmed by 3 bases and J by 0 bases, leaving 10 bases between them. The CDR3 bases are TGTGCCAGCAGCTATGGAGAGGGCTCCTACGAGCAGTACTTC. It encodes CASSYGEGSYEQYF.

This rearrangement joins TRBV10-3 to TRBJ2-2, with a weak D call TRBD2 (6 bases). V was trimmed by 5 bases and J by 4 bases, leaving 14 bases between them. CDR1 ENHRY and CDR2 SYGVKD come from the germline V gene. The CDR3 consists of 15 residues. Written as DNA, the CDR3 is TGTGCCATCAGTCCACTGGGGGGTGGCACCGGGGAGCTGTTTTTT. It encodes CAISPLGGGTGELFF.

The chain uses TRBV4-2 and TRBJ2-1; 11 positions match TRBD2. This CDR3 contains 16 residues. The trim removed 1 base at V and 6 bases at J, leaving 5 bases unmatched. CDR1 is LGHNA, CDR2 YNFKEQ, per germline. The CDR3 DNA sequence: TGTGCCAGCAGCCAAGTTCTTAGCGGGAGGGCCAATGAGCAGTTCTTC. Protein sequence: CASSQVLSGRANEQFF.

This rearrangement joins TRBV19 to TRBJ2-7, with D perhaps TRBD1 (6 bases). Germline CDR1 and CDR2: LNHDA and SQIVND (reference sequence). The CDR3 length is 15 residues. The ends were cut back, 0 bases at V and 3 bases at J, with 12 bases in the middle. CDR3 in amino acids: CASSIEHRVNYEQYF. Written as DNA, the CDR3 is TGTGCCAGTAGTATAGAGCACAGGGTAAACTACGAGCAGTACTTC. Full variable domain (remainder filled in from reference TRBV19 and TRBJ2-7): DGGITQSPKYLFRKEGQNVTLSCEQNLNHDAMYWYRQDPGQGLRLIYYSQIVNDFQKGDIAEGYSVSREKKESFPLTVTSAQKNPTAFYLCASSIEHRVNYEQYFGPGTRLTVT.

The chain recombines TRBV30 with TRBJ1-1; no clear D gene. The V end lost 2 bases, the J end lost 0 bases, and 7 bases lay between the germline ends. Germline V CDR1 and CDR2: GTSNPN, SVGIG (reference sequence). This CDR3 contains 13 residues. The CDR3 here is CAWSPQVNTEAFF. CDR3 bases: TGTGCCTGGAGTCCACAAGTGAACACTGAAGCTTTCTTT.

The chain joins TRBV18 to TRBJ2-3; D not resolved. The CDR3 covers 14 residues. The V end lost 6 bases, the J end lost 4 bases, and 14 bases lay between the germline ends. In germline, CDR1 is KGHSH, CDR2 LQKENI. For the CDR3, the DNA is TGTGCCAGCTCCCCGGGCCGAGGCGCAGATACGCAGTATTTT. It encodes CASSPGRGADTQYF.

For the CDR3, the DNA is TGTGCCAGCTCACCACGGGTGACAGGGGGCTTGAACACTGAAGCTTTCTTT. Translated: CASSPRVTGGLNTEAFF. This chain connects TRBV18 to TRBJ1-1; 10 bases match TRBD1. The CDR3 is 17 amino acids. Germline-derived CDR1 and CDR2 are KGHSH and LQKENI. The trim removed 1 base at V and 0 bases at J, leaving 5 bases unmatched.

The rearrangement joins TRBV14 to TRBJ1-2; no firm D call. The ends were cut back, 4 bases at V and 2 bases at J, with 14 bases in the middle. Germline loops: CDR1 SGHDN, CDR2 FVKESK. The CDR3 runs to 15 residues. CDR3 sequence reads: CASSPEGFRNYGYTF. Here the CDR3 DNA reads TGTGCCAGCAGCCCTGAGGGTTTTAGGAACTATGGCTACACCTTC.

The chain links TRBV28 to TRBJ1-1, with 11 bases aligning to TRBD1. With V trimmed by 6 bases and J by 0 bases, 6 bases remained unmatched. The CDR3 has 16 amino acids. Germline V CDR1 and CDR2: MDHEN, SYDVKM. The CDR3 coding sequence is TGTGCCAGCAGCCTAGAGGGACAGGGGGTGAACACTGAAGCTTTCTTT. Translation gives CASSLEGQGVNTEAFF.

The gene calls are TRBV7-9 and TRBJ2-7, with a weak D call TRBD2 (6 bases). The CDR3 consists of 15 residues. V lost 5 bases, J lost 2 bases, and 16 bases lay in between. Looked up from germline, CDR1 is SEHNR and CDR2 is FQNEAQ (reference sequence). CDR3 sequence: CASSPPTRGTYEQYF. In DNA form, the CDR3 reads TGTGCCAGCAGCCCGCCGACTAGAGGGACCTACGAGCAGTACTTC.

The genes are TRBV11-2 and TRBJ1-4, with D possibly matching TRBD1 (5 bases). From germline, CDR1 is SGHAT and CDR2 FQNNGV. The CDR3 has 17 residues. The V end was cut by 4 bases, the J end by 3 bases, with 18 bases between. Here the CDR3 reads CASSYFSGRGSNEKLFF. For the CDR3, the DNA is TGTGCCAGCAGCTACTTCAGTGGCCGGGGGTCTAATGAAAAACTGTTTTTT. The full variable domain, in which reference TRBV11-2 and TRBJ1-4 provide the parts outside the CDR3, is EAGVAQSPRYKIIEKRQSVAFWCNPISGHATLYWYQQILGQGPKLLIQFQNNGVVDDSQLPKDRFSAERLKGVDSTLKIQPAKLEDSAVYLCASSYFSGRGSNEKLFFGSGTQLSVL.

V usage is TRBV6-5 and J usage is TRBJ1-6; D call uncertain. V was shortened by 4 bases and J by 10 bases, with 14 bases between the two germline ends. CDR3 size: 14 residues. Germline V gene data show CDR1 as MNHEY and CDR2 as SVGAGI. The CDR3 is CASSSSPRYSPLHF. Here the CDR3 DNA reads TGTGCCAGCAGTTCCTCCCCGAGGTACTCACCCCTCCACTTT.

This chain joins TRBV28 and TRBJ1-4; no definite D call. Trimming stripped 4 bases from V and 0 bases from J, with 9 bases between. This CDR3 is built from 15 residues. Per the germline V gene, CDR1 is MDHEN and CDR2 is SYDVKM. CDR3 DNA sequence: TGTGCCAGCAGTTCCGCCGGGGCAACTAATGAAAAACTGTTTTTT. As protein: CASSSAGATNEKLFF.

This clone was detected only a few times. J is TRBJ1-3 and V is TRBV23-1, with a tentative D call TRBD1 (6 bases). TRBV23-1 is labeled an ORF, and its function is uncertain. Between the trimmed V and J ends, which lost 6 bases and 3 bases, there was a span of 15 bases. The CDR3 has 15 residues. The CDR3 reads CASRPARGFGNTIYF. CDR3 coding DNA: TGCGCCAGCAGACCAGCGAGGGGGTTTGGAAACACCATATATTTT.

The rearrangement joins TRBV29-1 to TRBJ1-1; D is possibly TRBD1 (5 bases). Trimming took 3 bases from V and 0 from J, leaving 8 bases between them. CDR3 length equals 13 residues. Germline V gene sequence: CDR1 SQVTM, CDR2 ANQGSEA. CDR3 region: CSVDRGLNTEAFF. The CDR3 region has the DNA TGCAGCGTTGATAGGGGTTTGAACACTGAAGCTTTCTTT.

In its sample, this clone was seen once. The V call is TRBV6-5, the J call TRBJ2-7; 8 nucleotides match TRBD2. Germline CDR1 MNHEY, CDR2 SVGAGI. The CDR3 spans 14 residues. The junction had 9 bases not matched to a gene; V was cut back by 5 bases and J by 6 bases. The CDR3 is CASSGSGREGEQYF. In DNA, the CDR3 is TGTGCCAGCAGTGGGAGCGGGAGAGAAGGCGAGCAGTACTTC.

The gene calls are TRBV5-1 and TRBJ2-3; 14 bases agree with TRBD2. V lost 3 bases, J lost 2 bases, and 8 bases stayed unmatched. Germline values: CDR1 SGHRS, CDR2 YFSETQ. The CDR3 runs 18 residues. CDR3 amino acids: CASSWGGLAGADTDTQYF. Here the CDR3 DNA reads TGCGCCAGCAGCTGGGGGGGACTAGCGGGAGCGGACACAGATACGCAGTATTTT.

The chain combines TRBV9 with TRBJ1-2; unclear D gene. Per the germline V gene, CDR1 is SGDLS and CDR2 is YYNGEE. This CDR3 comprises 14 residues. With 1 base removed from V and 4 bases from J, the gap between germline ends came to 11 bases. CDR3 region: CASSVSLVGYGYTF. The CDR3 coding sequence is TGTGCCAGCAGCGTATCTCTCGTAGGCTATGGCTACACCTTC.

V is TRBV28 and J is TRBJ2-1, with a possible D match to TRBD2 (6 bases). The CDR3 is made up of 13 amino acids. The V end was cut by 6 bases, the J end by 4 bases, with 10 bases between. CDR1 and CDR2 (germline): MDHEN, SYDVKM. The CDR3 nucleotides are TGTGCCAGCAGCTCCGGGAGTTACAATGAGCAGTTCTTC. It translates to CASSSGSYNEQFF.

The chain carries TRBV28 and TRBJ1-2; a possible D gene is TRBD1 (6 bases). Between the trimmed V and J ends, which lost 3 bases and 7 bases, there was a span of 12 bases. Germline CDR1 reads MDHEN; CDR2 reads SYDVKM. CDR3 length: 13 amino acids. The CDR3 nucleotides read TGTGCCAGCAGTTTTCACGGGGGCGGTGGCTACACCTTC. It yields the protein CASSFHGGGGYTF.

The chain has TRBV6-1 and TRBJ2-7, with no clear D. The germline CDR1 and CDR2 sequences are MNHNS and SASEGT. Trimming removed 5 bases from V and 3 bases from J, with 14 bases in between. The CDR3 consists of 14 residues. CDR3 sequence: CASSPLRQSYEQYF. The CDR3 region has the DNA TGTGCCAGCAGTCCCTTAAGGCAGAGCTACGAGCAGTACTTC.

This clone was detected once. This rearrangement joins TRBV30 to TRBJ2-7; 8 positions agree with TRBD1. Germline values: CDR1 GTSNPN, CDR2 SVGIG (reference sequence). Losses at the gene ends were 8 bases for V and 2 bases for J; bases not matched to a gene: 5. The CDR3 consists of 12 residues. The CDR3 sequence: CAQRQGTYEQYF. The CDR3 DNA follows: TGTGCCCAAAGACAGGGGACCTACGAGCAGTACTTC.

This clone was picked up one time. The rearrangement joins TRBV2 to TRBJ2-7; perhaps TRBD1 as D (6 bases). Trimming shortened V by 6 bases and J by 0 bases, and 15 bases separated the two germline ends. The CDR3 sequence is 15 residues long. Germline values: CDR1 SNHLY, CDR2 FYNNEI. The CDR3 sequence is CASSVTGGSSYEQYF. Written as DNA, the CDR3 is TGTGCCAGCAGCGTGACAGGCGGCAGCTCCTACGAGCAGTACTTC.

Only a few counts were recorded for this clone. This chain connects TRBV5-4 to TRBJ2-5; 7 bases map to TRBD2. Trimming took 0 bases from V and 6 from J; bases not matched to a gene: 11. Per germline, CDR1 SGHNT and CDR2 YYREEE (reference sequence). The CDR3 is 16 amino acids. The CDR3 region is CASSLGASGGGKTQYF. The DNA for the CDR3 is TGTGCCAGCAGCTTGGGGGCTAGCGGAGGCGGAAAGACCCAGTACTTC.

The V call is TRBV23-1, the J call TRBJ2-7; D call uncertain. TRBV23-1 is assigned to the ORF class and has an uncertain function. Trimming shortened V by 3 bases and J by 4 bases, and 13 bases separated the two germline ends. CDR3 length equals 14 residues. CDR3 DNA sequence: TGCGCCAGCAGTCAGAGGACCGTTGGGTACGAGCAGTACTTC. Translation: CASSQRTVGYEQYF.

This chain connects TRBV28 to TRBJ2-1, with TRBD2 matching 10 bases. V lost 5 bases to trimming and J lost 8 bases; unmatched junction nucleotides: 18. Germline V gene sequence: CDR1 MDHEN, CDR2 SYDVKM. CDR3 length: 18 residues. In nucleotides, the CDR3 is TGTGCCAGCAGTGGGAACAGGGACCAACTAGCGGGGCAATATGAGCAGTTCTTC. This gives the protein CASSGNRDQLAGQYEQFF.

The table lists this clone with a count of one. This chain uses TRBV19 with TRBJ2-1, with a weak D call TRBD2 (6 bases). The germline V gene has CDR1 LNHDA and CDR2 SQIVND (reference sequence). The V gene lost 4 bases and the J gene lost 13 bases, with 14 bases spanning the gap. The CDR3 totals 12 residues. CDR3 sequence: CASSTGLQGQFF. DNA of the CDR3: TGTGCCAGTAGTACGGGACTTCAAGGACAGTTCTTC.

The chain's CDR3 is CASSHPGTRNQPQHF. The CDR3 DNA sequence: TGCGCCAGCAGCCATCCTGGGACACGCAATCAGCCCCAGCATTTT. The rearrangement links TRBV4-1 to TRBJ1-5; tentatively, D is TRBD1 (6 bases). The CDR3 extends over 15 amino acids. V was pared by 3 bases and J by 2 bases, with 11 bases between. The V gene's germline CDR1 is MGHRA and CDR2 YSYEKL.